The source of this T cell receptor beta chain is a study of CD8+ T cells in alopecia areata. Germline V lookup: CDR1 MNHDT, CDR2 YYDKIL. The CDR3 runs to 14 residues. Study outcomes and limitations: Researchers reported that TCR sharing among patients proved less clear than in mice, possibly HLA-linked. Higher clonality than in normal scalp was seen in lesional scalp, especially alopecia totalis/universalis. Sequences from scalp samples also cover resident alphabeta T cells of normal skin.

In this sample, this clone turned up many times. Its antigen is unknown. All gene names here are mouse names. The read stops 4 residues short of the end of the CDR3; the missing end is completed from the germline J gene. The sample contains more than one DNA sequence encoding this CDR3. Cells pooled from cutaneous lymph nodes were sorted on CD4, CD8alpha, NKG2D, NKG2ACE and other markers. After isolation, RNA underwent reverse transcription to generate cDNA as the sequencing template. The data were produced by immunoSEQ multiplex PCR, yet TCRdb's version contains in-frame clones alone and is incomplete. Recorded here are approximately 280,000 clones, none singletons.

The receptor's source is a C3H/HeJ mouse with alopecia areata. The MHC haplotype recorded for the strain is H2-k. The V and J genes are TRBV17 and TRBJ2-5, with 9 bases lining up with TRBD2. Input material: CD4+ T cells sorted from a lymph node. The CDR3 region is CASSRLGGEDTQYF. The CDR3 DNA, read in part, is TGTGCTAGCAGTAGACTGGGGGGGGAAGAC.